Below are 10 T cell receptor beta chains sequenced from a single sample in a study of blood T cell repertoires in COVID-19. Clones were sequenced by immunoSEQ multiplex PCR, and TCRdb holds only the in-frame ones, with some missing. The table has approximately 150,000 clones, 65% to 85% seen once. Source material: peripheral blood. The receptor set was obtained from a man aged 45-65 years with active or convalescent COVID-19.

The rearrangement links TRBV28 to TRBJ2-1, with D perhaps TRBD1 (5 bases). Trimming stripped 5 bases from V and 3 bases from J, with 17 bases between. CDR1 and CDR2 from the germline V gene are MDHEN and SYDVKM. This CDR3 is built from 16 residues. The CDR3 spells CASSGARRQFYNEQFF. As DNA, the CDR3 is TGTGCCAGCAGTGGGGCCCGGCGGCAATTCTACAATGAGCAGTTCTTC.

This rearrangement joins TRBV19 to TRBJ2-2, with 7 positions matching TRBD2. The J segment lost 1 base and the V segment lost 4 bases, leaving 9 bases of the junction unmatched. Germline V gives CDR1 LNHDA, CDR2 SQIVND (reference sequence). The CDR3 consists of 17 residues. CDR3 nucleotides: TGTGCCAGTAGTAGGGGCGGAGCGGGGATGAACACCGGGGAGCTGTTTTTT. Translated, it gives CASSRGGAGMNTGELFF.

The chain couples TRBV11-2 to TRBJ2-2; 11 bases are shared with TRBD2. The V and J ends lost 2 bases and 7 bases, in that order; junction bases with no gene match: 12. This CDR3 contains 18 residues. Germline V lookup: CDR1 SGHAT, CDR2 FQNNGV. CDR3 in DNA: TGTGCCAGCAGCTTAAAGCTAGCTAGCGGGAGGTCTGTCGGGGAGCTGTTTTTT. It is translated as CASSLKLASGRSVGELFF.

In this sample, this clone turned up a few times. J is TRBJ1-3 and V is TRBV5-1; 7 positions match TRBD1. The CDR3 spans 14 residues. The V and J ends lost 5 bases and 2 bases, in that order; junction bases with no gene match: 4. Germline lookup yields CDR1 SGHRS and CDR2 YFSETQ. The CDR3, as DNA: TGCGCCAGCAGTCCGGACAGGCCTGGAAACACCATATATTTT. Translated: CASSPDRPGNTIYF.

This clone was seen many times. The chain uses TRBV28 and TRBJ2-7; no reliable D call. V shed 2 bases and J shed 2 bases, with 10 bases lying between them. CDR1 and CDR2 (germline): MDHEN, SYDVKM. This CDR3 region has 14 residues. The CDR3, as DNA: TGTGCCAGCAGTTTACTTACGGGTCCCTACGAGCAGTACTTC. Protein product: CASSLLTGPYEQYF.

This chain uses TRBV11-2 with TRBJ1-2; 9 bases line up with TRBD1. Trimming removed 2 bases from V and 4 bases from J; junction bases left unmatched: 11. Germline assignment: CDR1 SGHAT and CDR2 FQNNGV. The CDR3 runs 17 residues. Here the CDR3 DNA reads TGTGCCAGCAGCTTACCCGAACGGACAGGGGACGGCTATGGCTACACCTTC. Protein product: CASSLPERTGDGYGYTF.

The chain uses TRBV16 and TRBJ2-3; TRBD2 matches at 10 bases. Germline V gene data show CDR1 as KGHSY and CDR2 as FQNENV. Trimming at V came to 6 bases and at J to 0 bases, leaving 6 bases not matched to a gene. The CDR3 totals 16 residues. The CDR3, as DNA: TGTGCCAGCAGGCGACTAGCGGGCACTAGCACAGATACGCAGTATTTT. This translates into CASRRLAGTSTDTQYF.

This chain uses TRBV19 with TRBJ2-1, with a possible D match to TRBD2 (6 bases). Deletions cut 7 bases from V and 3 bases from J, with 13 bases between. CDR1 is LNHDA and CDR2 is SQIVND in the germline V gene (reference sequence). The CDR3 has 14 amino acids. As DNA, the CDR3 is TGTGCCAGTACCCCGCGAGCGGGCTACAATGAGCAGTTCTTC. As protein: CASTPRAGYNEQFF. The full variable domain, its missing parts supplied by reference TRBV19 and TRBJ2-1, is DGGITQSPKYLFRKEGQNVTLSCEQNLNHDAMYWYRQDPGQGLRLIYYSQIVNDFQKGDIAEGYSVSREKKESFPLTVTSAQKNPTAFYLCASTPRAGYNEQFFGPGTRLTVL.

V is TRBV19 and J is TRBJ2-1; the D gene is possibly TRBD1 (6 bases). The CDR3 length is 16 residues. Trimming left V 5 bases short and J 2 bases short, with 16 bases between. Germline V CDR1 and CDR2: LNHDA, SQIVND (reference sequence). CDR3 nucleotide sequence: TGTGCCAGTAGTTTTGGGGGCTTGGGAGCCTACAATGAGCAGTTCTTC. Encoded protein: CASSFGGLGAYNEQFF.

The gene calls are TRBV11-2 and TRBJ2-7, with TRBD1 as a possible D gene (5 bases). Germline CDR1 SGHAT, CDR2 FQNNGV. V was shortened by 1 base and J by 6 bases, with 10 bases between the two germline ends. This CDR3 has 13 amino acids. For the CDR3, the DNA is TGTGCCAGCAGCTTAGGGCAGGGTGGCGAGCAGTACTTC. Translated: CASSLGQGGEQYF. The entire variable domain, with the rest obtained from reference TRBV11-2 and TRBJ2-7, is as follows: EAGVAQSPRYKIIEKRQSVAFWCNPISGHATLYWYQQILGQGPKLLIQFQNNGVVDDSQLPKDRFSAERLKGVDSTLKIQPAKLEDSAVYLCASSLGQGGEQYFGPGTRLTVT.